These 18 T cell receptor beta chains originate from one sample sequenced in a study of blood T cell repertoires in COVID-19 (dated by TCRdb to about 2020). The library was prepared using the immunoSEQ multiplex PCR assay. The table was pulled from immuneACCESS by TCRdb, which kept in-frame rearrangements only. Such tables lose some clones; where checked, under half of the loss comes from unresolved V genes, and the rest has no known cause. Within this sample are roughly 320,000 clones, with about nine tenths of them counted one time only. Approximately 1.8% of the sample lies in the top ten. The specimen was peripheral blood. Every receptor here comes from a woman in her thirties with COVID-19, enrolled during active disease.

The chain joins TRBV19 to TRBJ1-1, with 8 bases lining up with TRBD1. Germline V CDR1 and CDR2: LNHDA, SQIVND (reference sequence). J was trimmed by 4 bases and V by 1 base; bases with no gene match: 5. The length of the CDR3 is 15 residues. CDR3 sequence (DNA): TGTGCCAGTAGTATAGTTAGGACAGGGAGCACTGAAGCTTTCTTT. Its translation: CASSIVRTGSTEAFF.

The V call is TRBV19, the J call TRBJ1-1; D remains unclear. V lost 11 bases and J lost 1, with 23 bases in between. Germline assignment: CDR1 LNHDA and CDR2 SQIVND (reference sequence). This CDR3 spans 16 amino acids. The CDR3 coding sequence is TGTGCCGCAGCCGGATTGATTGGGCAGCCGAACACTGAAGCTTTCTTT. Translation gives CAAAGLIGQPNTEAFF. The whole variable domain, filled in from reference TRBV19 and TRBJ1-1, reads DGGITQSPKYLFRKEGQNVTLSCEQNLNHDAMYWYRQDPGQGLRLIYYSQIVNDFQKGDIAEGYSVSREKKESFPLTVTSAQKNPTAFYLCAAAGLIGQPNTEAFFGQGTRLTVV.

This chain joins TRBV3-1 (or the pseudogene TRBV3-2) and TRBJ2-4; 9 bases are shared with TRBD1. The CDR3 totals 14 residues. Per the germline V gene, CDR1 is LGHDT and CDR2 is YNNKEL (reference sequence). The J segment lost 8 bases and the V segment lost 5 bases, leaving 7 bases of the junction unmatched. CDR3 sequence (DNA): TGTGCCAGCAGCGCCCTACAGGGGGCGGACATTCAGTACTTC. It yields the protein CASSALQGADIQYF.

The chain links TRBV28 to TRBJ1-2, with 8 bases identical to TRBD1. The CDR3 extends over 13 amino acids. V lost 8 bases to trimming and J lost 5 bases; unmatched junction nucleotides: 7. CDR1 MDHEN and CDR2 SYDVKM come from the germline V gene. The CDR3 reads CASLDRAYYGYTF. DNA of the CDR3: TGTGCCAGCTTGGACAGGGCATATTATGGCTACACCTTC.

There are a few counts of this clone. The V gene is TRBV19, the J gene TRBJ1-1; D remains ambiguous. Trimming removed 5 bases from V and 0 bases from J, with 19 bases in between. This CDR3 has 17 amino acids. The germline CDR1 and CDR2 sequences are LNHDA and SQIVND (reference sequence). CDR3 residues: CASSAQDGKPLNTEAFF. The CDR3 DNA sequence: TGTGCCAGTAGTGCACAAGACGGGAAACCCTTGAACACTGAAGCTTTCTTT.

The chain employs TRBV11-2 and TRBJ1-5; no reliable D call. V shed 1 base and J shed 0 bases, with 7 bases lying between them. This CDR3 is built from 15 residues. CDR1 SGHAT and CDR2 FQNNGV come from the germline V gene. In DNA, the CDR3 is TGTGCCAGCAGCTTAGGGGCGTATAGCAATCAGCCCCAGCATTTT. Protein sequence: CASSLGAYSNQPQHF.

The rearrangement uses TRBV9 and TRBJ1-1; 11 bases are shared with TRBD1. Germline V lookup: CDR1 SGDLS, CDR2 YYNGEE. Trimming took 3 bases from V and 3 from J; bases not matched to a gene: 4. The length of the CDR3 is 15 residues. The CDR3 reads CASSARDRGYTEAFF. CDR3 nucleotides: TGTGCCAGCAGCGCACGGGACAGGGGGTACACTGAAGCTTTCTTT.

The rearrangement joins TRBV5-1 to TRBJ2-1; D is possibly TRBD2 (5 bases). The CDR3 consists of 13 residues. Germline V gene data show CDR1 as SGHRS and CDR2 as YFSETQ. Trimming cost V 0 bases and J 8 bases, with 9 bases left between them. CDR3 coding DNA: TGCGCCAGCAGCTTGGGGGCGGGCTATGAGCAGTTCTTC. Translated, it gives CASSLGAGYEQFF.

In the case of this clone: The sample carries other DNA sequences with the same CDR3. The chain is built from TRBV28 and TRBJ1-5, with D maybe TRBD1 (5 bases). The CDR3 totals 15 residues. V gave up 1 base and J gave up 2 bases, with 9 bases separating them. The germline gives CDR1 MDHEN, CDR2 SYDVKM. In DNA form, the CDR3 reads TGTGCCAGCAGTTTATACGGGGGGGGCAATCAGCCCCAGCATTTT. This gives the protein CASSLYGGGNQPQHF.

This clone was seen only once. J is TRBJ1-2 and V is TRBV12-3 or TRBV12-4, with a weak D call TRBD1 (6 bases). This CDR3 comprises 13 residues. Trimming pared 5 bases from V and 4 bases from J, leaving 11 bases between. In DNA form, the CDR3 reads TGTGCCAGCAGTCGCGGACAGCTCTATGGCTACACCTTC. This codes for CASSRGQLYGYTF.

The gene calls are TRBV7-2 and TRBJ1-2, with a weak D call TRBD1 (6 bases). In germline, CDR1 is SGHTA, CDR2 FQGNSA. The CDR3 totals 13 residues. The V and J ends lost 7 bases and 7 bases respectively, with 16 bases between them. Written as DNA, the CDR3 is TGTGCCAGCACCGAAGGGGGGGCGGGTGGCTACACCTTC. This gives the protein CASTEGGAGGYTF.

This clone was seen once. The J gene is TRBJ2-1, the V gene TRBV5-4; D perhaps matches TRBD2 (6 bases). Germline V lookup: CDR1 SGHNT, CDR2 YYREEE (reference sequence). The CDR3 is made up of 15 amino acids. V lost 6 bases and J 0 bases, leaving 13 bases between the germline ends. CDR3 nucleotide sequence: TGTGCCAGCACCGCCCGGGGGAGCTCCTACAATGAGCAGTTCTTC. It is translated as CASTARGSSYNEQFF.

The V gene is TRBV4-3, the J gene TRBJ1-2, with D unresolved. Per germline, CDR1 LGHNA and CDR2 YSLEER. This CDR3 region has 15 residues. Trimming stripped 1 base from V and 4 bases from J, with 13 bases between. The CDR3 region has the DNA TGCGCCAGCAGCCAAGTGGCAGGTCCCTTCTATGGCTACACCTTC. Amino acids: CASSQVAGPFYGYTF.

The gene calls are TRBV5-1 and TRBJ2-1; 9 bases map to TRBD1. This CDR3 has 16 amino acids. Germline trimming cut 5 bases from V and 6 bases from J; bases unmatched to any gene: 12. Germline CDR1 SGHRS, CDR2 YFSETQ. As DNA, the CDR3 is TGCGCCAGCAGGGGGCGAGCGGGACAGGGCTTCAATGAGCAGTTCTTC. This codes for CASRGRAGQGFNEQFF.

The gene calls are TRBV11-2 and TRBJ1-2; tentative D call: TRBD1 (6 bases). Germline lookup yields CDR1 SGHAT and CDR2 FQNNGV. The V end was cut by 0 bases, the J end by 4 bases, with 9 bases between. The CDR3 totals 14 residues. The CDR3 DNA reads TGTGCCAGCAGCTTAGATACAGGGACCTATGGCTACACCTTC. This encodes CASSLDTGTYGYTF. The full variable domain, completed using reference TRBV11-2 and TRBJ1-2, is EAGVAQSPRYKIIEKRQSVAFWCNPISGHATLYWYQQILGQGPKLLIQFQNNGVVDDSQLPKDRFSAERLKGVDSTLKIQPAKLEDSAVYLCASSLDTGTYGYTFGSGTRLTVV.

The rearrangement joins TRBV19 to TRBJ2-3, with 8 positions matching TRBD1. CDR1 is LNHDA, CDR2 SQIVND, per germline (reference sequence). Trimming cost V 5 bases and J 2 bases; bases outside gene matches: 9. The length of the CDR3 is 16 residues. This CDR3 reads CASSQSGQVYTDTQYF. The CDR3 bases are TGTGCCAGTAGTCAATCGGGACAGGTATACACAGATACGCAGTATTTT. The variable domain in full, completed from reference TRBV19 and TRBJ2-3, reads DGGITQSPKYLFRKEGQNVTLSCEQNLNHDAMYWYRQDPGQGLRLIYYSQIVNDFQKGDIAEGYSVSREKKESFPLTVTSAQKNPTAFYLCASSQSGQVYTDTQYFGPGTRLTVL.

The chain carries TRBV12-3 or TRBV12-4 and TRBJ2-1; D perhaps matches TRBD2 (6 bases). There are 12 residues in the CDR3. V lost 4 bases and J lost 10, with 11 bases in between. For the CDR3, the DNA is TGTGCCAGCAGTTCCGCGGGACTGGAGCAGTTCTTC. This gives the protein CASSSAGLEQFF.

V gene TRBV6-5 combines with J gene TRBJ2-1; 10 bases agree with TRBD2. Germline lookup yields CDR1 MNHEY and CDR2 SVGAGI. Trimming at V came to 10 bases and at J to 6 bases, leaving 6 bases not matched to a gene. The length of the CDR3 is 13 residues. DNA for the CDR3: TGTGCCATACTAGCGGGGCCGGGCAATGAGCAGTTCTTC. This translates into CAILAGPGNEQFF.